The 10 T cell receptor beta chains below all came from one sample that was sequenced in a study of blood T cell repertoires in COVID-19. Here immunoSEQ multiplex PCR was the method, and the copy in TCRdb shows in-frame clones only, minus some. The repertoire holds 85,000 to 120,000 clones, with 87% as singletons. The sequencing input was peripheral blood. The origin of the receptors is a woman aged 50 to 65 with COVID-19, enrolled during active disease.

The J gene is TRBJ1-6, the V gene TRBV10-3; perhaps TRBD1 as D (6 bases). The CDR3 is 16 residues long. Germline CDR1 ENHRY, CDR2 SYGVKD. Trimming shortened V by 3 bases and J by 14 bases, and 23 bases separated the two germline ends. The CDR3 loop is CAISDRGAGALGALHF. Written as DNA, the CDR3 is TGTGCCATCAGTGACCGCGGAGCAGGGGCACTAGGGGCCCTCCACTTT.

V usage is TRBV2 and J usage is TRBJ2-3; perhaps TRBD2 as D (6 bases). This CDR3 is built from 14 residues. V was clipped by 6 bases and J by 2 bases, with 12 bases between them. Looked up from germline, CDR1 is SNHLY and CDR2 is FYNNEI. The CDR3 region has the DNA TGTGCCAGCAGCCCCGGGGGATACACAGATACGCAGTATTTT. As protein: CASSPGGYTDTQYF. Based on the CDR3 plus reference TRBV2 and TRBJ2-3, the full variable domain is EPEVTQTPSHQVTQMGQEVILRCVPISNHLYFYWYRQILGQKVEFLVSFYNNEISEKSEIFDDQFSVERPDGSNFTLKIRSTKLEDSAMYFCASSPGGYTDTQYFGPGTRLTVL.

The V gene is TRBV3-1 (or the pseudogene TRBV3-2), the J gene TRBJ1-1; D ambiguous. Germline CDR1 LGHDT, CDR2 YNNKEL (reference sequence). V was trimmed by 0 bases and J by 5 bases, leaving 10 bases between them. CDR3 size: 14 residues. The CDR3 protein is CASSQDTGGTEAFF. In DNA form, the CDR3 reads TGTGCCAGCAGCCAAGACACGGGTGGGACTGAAGCTTTCTTT.

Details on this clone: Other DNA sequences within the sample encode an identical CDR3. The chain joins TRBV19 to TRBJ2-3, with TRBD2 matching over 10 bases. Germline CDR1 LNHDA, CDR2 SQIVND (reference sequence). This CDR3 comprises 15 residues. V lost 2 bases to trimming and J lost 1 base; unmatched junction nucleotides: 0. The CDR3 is CASSILAGGTDTQYF. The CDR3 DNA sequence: TGTGCCAGTAGTATACTAGCGGGGGGCACAGATACGCAGTATTTT.

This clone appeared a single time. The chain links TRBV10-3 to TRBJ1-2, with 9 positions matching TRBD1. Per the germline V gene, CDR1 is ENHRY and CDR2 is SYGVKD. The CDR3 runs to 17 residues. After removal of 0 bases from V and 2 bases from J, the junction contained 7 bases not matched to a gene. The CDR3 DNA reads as TGTGCCATCAGTGAGTCGTGGGGACAGGGAGGCAACTATGGCTACACCTTC. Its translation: CAISESWGQGGNYGYTF.

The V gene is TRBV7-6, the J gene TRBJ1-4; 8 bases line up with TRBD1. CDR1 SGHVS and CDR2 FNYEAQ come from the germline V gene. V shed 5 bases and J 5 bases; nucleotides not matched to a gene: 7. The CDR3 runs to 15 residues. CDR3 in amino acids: CASSPRDRWNEKLFF. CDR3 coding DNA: TGTGCCAGCAGCCCCCGGGACAGGTGGAATGAAAAACTGTTTTTT.

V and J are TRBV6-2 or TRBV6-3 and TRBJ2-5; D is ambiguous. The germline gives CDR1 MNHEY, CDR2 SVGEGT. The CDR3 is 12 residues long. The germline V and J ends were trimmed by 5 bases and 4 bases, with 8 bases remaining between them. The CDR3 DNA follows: TGTGCCAGCAGTGGTGCGGTAGAGACCCAGTACTTC. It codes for CASSGAVETQYF.

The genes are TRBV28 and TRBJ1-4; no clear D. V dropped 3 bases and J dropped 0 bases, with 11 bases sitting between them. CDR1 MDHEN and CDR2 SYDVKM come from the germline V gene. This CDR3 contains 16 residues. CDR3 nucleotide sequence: TGTGCCAGCAGTTTGATGTGGCCCCCAACTAATGAAAAACTGTTTTTT. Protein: CASSLMWPPTNEKLFF.

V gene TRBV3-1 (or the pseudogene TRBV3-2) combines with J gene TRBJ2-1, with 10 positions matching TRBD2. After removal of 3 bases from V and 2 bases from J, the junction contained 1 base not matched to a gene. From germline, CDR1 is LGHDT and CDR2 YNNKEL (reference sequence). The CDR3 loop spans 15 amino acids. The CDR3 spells CASSQSGGAYNEQFF. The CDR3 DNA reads TGTGCCAGCAGCCAGAGCGGGGGGGCCTACAATGAGCAGTTCTTC.

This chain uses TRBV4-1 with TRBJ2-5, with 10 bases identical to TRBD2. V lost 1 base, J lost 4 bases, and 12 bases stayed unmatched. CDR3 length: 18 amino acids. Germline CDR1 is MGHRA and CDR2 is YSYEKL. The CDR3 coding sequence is TGCGCCAGCAGCCAAGTAAATCTAGGGTGGACTAGCGGAGAGACCCAGTACTTC. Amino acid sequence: CASSQVNLGWTSGETQYF.